Below, 14 T cell receptor beta chains from the same sample are listed, as sequenced in a study of cytomegalovirus exposure and HLA in healthy donors. A multiplex PCR was run with 60 Vbeta primers and 13 Jbeta primers. Only in-frame clones appear in the TCRdb table, and some are missing; sequencing was by immunoSEQ multiplex PCR. The data show hundreds of thousands of clones, more than 85% seen once. The sequenced sample consisted of PBMCs. All receptors derive from a woman between 18 and 29 years old in good health and CMV-seronegative.

The V call is TRBV14, the J call TRBJ2-7, with D maybe TRBD1 (6 bases). This CDR3 is built from 14 residues. Germline V CDR1 and CDR2: SGHDN, FVKESK. V lost 0 bases and J lost 7, with 13 bases in between. The CDR3 protein is CASSQETGLWEQYF. CDR3 in DNA: TGTGCCAGCAGCCAAGAGACAGGTTTATGGGAGCAGTACTTC.

The rearrangement links TRBV7-2 to TRBJ2-7; unclear D gene. The CDR3 covers 12 residues. Trimming removed 5 bases at V and 1 base at J, with 6 bases between. Per the germline V gene, CDR1 is SGHTA and CDR2 is FQGNSA. CDR3 amino acids: CASSPTSYEQYF. CDR3 nucleotides: TGTGCCAGCAGCCCTACGTCCTACGAGCAGTACTTC.

The genes are TRBV7-8 and TRBJ1-5, with D perhaps TRBD1 (6 bases). V dropped 1 base and J dropped 2 bases, with 9 bases sitting between them. The CDR3 sequence is 15 residues long. Germline V gene sequence: CDR1 SGHVS, CDR2 FQNEAQ. The CDR3, as DNA: TGTGCCAGCAGCTTAGGGAGGACAGGCAATCAGCCCCAGCATTTT. It encodes CASSLGRTGNQPQHF.

This clone was seen once. The DNA for the CDR3 is TGTGCCAGCCGAGGACAGGCATCTCGCCGAAGGACTGAAGCTTTCTTT. Translation: CASRGQASRRRTEAFF. The V call is TRBV2, the J call TRBJ1-1; 7 nucleotides align to TRBD1. The CDR3 covers 16 residues. J gave up 5 bases and V 8 bases, and 17 bases lay outside the gene matches. Germline V lookup: CDR1 SNHLY, CDR2 FYNNEI.

This chain connects TRBV19 to TRBJ2-2; 14 bases align to TRBD2. With 7 bases clipped from V and 0 bases from J, the junction kept 7 bases outside the gene matches. The CDR3 is 18 amino acids. CDR1 and CDR2 from the germline V gene are LNHDA and SQIVND (reference sequence). CDR3 sequence reads: CASNRGLAGEANTGELFF. The CDR3 bases are TGTGCCAGTAACCGGGGACTAGCGGGGGAAGCGAACACCGGGGAGCTGTTTTTT.

V is TRBV7-2 and J is TRBJ1-2; D is ambiguous. This CDR3 is built from 13 residues. V was cut by 1 base and J by 8 bases, with 11 bases left in between. Germline V gene sequence: CDR1 SGHTA, CDR2 FQGNSA. The CDR3 loop is CASSLVDGLGYTF. CDR3 nucleotides: TGTGCCAGCAGCTTAGTTGACGGACTGGGCTACACCTTC.

The rearrangement links TRBV19 to TRBJ1-5; 9 bases align to TRBD1. The CDR3 spans 17 residues. With 0 bases clipped from V and 1 base from J, the junction kept 4 bases outside the gene matches. Germline V gives CDR1 LNHDA, CDR2 SQIVND (reference sequence). The CDR3: CASSIDQDRGSNQPQHF. The CDR3 nucleotides read TGTGCCAGTAGTATAGACCAAGACAGGGGGAGCAATCAGCCCCAGCATTTT.

The chain links TRBV7-2 to TRBJ2-1, with 7 bases aligning to TRBD1. The CDR3 extends over 12 amino acids. Trimming took 5 bases from V and 7 from J; bases not matched to a gene: 2. Looked up from germline, CDR1 is SGHTA and CDR2 is FQGNSA. The CDR3 DNA sequence: TGTGCCAGCAGCCGGACAGGAAATGAGCAGTTCTTC. It codes for CASSRTGNEQFF.

The chain links TRBV19 to TRBJ2-7, with D unclear. Trimming took off 7 bases at V and 0 bases at J, with 7 bases between the two ends. The germline V gene encodes CDR1 LNHDA and CDR2 SQIVND (reference sequence). This CDR3 is 12 amino acids long. The CDR3 spells CASTGSSYEQYF. The CDR3 DNA sequence: TGTGCCAGTACCGGGTCCTCCTACGAGCAGTACTTC.

J is TRBJ2-2 and V is TRBV27; 7 nucleotides match TRBD1. The CDR3 has 17 residues. V shed 4 bases, J shed 1 base, and the junction held 9 bases outside the gene matches. Germline V gene lookup returns CDR1 MNHEY and CDR2 SMNVEV (reference sequence). The CDR3 DNA reads as TGTGCCAGCAGTTCCTCCAGGGGGTTGAGGAACACCGGGGAGCTGTTTTTT. This codes for CASSSSRGLRNTGELFF.

This clone has a single count. The chain employs TRBV5-5 and TRBJ2-7; 13 bases fit TRBD2. Germline CDR1 is SGHKS and CDR2 is YYEKEE (reference sequence). The CDR3 consists of 18 residues. J was trimmed by 0 bases and V by 5 bases; bases with no gene match: 11. The DNA for the CDR3 is TGTGCCAGCAGGGCGGGGACTAGCGGGACGCTTCACTCCTACGAGCAGTACTTC. This translates into CASRAGTSGTLHSYEQYF.

This clone has only a few counts. This chain joins TRBV18 and TRBJ1-1, with 8 bases lining up with TRBD1. Germline assignment: CDR1 KGHSH and CDR2 LQKENI. The CDR3 is 14 residues long. Germline trimming cut 5 bases from V and 4 bases from J; bases unmatched to any gene: 6. Here the CDR3 reads CASSTATGATEAFF. The CDR3 nucleotides are TGTGCCAGCTCAACCGCGACAGGGGCCACTGAAGCTTTCTTT.

The V gene is TRBV15, the J gene TRBJ2-5; D unresolved. V was shortened by 1 base and J by 6 bases, with 9 bases between the two germline ends. Germline CDR1 and CDR2: LNHNV and YYDKDF (reference sequence). The CDR3 runs 13 residues. The CDR3 region is CATSRVGLQTQYF. As DNA, the CDR3 is TGTGCCACCAGCAGAGTTGGGCTTCAGACCCAGTACTTC.

The V gene is TRBV6-6, the J gene TRBJ1-1, with 7 bases fitting TRBD1. The CDR3 is 14 amino acids. CDR1 MNHNY and CDR2 SVGAGI come from the germline V gene (reference sequence). Trimming removed 8 bases from V and 1 base from J; junction bases left unmatched: 7. CDR3 sequence reads: CASLAQGRNTEAFF. DNA for the CDR3: TGTGCCAGCCTCGCACAGGGGCGGAACACTGAAGCTTTCTTT.